Listed below are T cell receptor beta chains from one sample, sequenced in a study of OX40 agonist ivuxolimab in advanced cancers. Repertoires were generated with immunoSEQ multiplex PCR, while TCRdb's copy carries only in-frame clones and drops some. There are roughly 50,000 clones in the sample; more than 75% occur only once, and under 5% lies in the top ten. The material was CD4+ or CD8+ T cells sorted from blood, obtained in a trial of the OX40 agonist ivuxolimab. The receptors originated from an adult with an advanced solid tumor such as melanoma, head and neck, liver or kidney cancer. CDR3s include the opening cysteine and the closing phenylalanine or tryptophan. A D gene is named only where the DNA matches it firmly. Some rows mark clone size as missing; the rest say once, few, many or name a class of expanded clone.

TGTGCCAGCAGCCCTCGGGACAGACAACAAGAGACCCAGTACTTC,CASSPRDRQQETQYF,TRBD1,15,TRBV9,TRBJ2-5,.
TGCGCCAGCAGCTTGGGGGGTTATATCACAGATACGCAGTATTTT,CASSLGGYITDTQYF,.,15,TRBV5-1,TRBJ2-3,few
TGTGCCTGGAGTCCCCCCCCCGGCGCCCGCCGGGAGACCCAGTACTTC,CAWSPPPGARRETQYF,.,16,TRBV30,TRBJ2-5,.
TGTGCCAGCAGCCCGGGACAGGGCACCTACAATGAGCAGTTCTTC,CASSPGQGTYNEQFF,TRBD1,15,TRBV7-8,TRBJ2-1,.
TGTGCCAGCAGTGACCCTAAGGGGTGGGACTATGGCTACACCTTC,CASSDPKGWDYGYTF,.,15,TRBV6-4,TRBJ1-2,.
TGTGCCAGCAGCGTAGTAGGAATAGCCGCGGATACGCAGTATTTT,CASSVVGIAADTQYF,.,15,TRBV9,TRBJ2-3,.
TGCGCCAGCAGCTTGGCCGCAGGGTATGGCTACACCTTC,CASSLAAGYGYTF,.,13,TRBV5-1,TRBJ1-2,.
TGTGCCAGCAGTGAAATGAGCAATCAGCCCCAGCATTTT,CASSEMSNQPQHF,.,13,TRBV2,TRBJ1-5,few
TGTGCCAGCAGTGACGCCTGGGACAGGGCCTATGGCTACACCTTC,CASSDAWDRAYGYTF,TRBD1,15,TRBV6-1,TRBJ1-2,.
TGTGCCAGCAGTGGTAAGGGCTTTAGCAATCAGCCCCAGCATTTT,CASSGKGFSNQPQHF,.,15,TRBV27,TRBJ1-5,few
TGTGCCACCAGCAGGGGCTCCGGGAGAAGGGTCCTTGGCTACACCTTC,CATSRGSGRRVLGYTF,.,16,TRBV15,TRBJ1-2,once
TGTGCCAGCAGCCCACGCCCGACACTTATCGGCACAGATACGCAGTATTTT,CASSPRPTLIGTDTQYF,.,17,TRBV14,TRBJ2-3,.
TGTGCCAGCAGTTACTTGACAGGGGCCTCCTACGAGCAGTACTTC,CASSYLTGASYEQYF,TRBD1,15,TRBV28,TRBJ2-7,.
TGTGCCAGCAGCTTGGGACTAGCGGGGGCCACGGGAAACATTCAGTACTTC,CASSLGLAGATGNIQYF,TRBD2,17,TRBV7-2,TRBJ2-4,.
TGTGCCAGCAGTGAGCAGGGACTCTATGGCTACACCTTC,CASSEQGLYGYTF,.,13,TRBV2,TRBJ1-2,.
TGCGCCAGCAGCCCCCAGGTCGGGGACTACGAGCAGTACTTC,CASSPQVGDYEQYF,.,14,TRBV5-1,TRBJ2-7,.